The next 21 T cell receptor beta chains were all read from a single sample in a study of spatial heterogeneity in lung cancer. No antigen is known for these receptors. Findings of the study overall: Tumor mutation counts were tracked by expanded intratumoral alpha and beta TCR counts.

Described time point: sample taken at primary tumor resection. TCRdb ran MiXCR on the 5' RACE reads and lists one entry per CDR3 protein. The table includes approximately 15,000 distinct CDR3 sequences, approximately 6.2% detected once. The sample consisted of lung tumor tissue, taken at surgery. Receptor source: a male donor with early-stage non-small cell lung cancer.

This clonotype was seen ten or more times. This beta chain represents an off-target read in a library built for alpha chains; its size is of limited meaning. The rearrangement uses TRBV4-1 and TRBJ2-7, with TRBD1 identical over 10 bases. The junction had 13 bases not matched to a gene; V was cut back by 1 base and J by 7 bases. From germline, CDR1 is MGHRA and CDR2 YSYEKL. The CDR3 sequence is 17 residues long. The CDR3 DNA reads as TGCGCCAGCAGCCAAGGGCCCCGGGACAGGGGTCTGGGGGAGCAGTACTTC. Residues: CASSQGPRDRGLGEQYF.

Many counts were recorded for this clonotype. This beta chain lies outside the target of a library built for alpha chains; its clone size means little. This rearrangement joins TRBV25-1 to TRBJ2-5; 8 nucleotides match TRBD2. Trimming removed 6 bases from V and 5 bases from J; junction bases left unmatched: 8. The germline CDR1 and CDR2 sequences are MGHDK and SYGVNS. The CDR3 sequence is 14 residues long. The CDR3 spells CASSVAGGRETQYF. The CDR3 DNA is TGTGCCAGCAGCGTGGCGGGGGGCCGGGAGACCCAGTACTTC.

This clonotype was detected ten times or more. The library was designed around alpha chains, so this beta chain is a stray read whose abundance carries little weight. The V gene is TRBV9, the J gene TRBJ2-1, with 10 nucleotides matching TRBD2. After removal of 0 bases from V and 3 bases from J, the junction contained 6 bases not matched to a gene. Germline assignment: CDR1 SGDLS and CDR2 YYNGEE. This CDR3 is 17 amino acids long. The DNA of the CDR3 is TGTGCCAGCAGCGTAGAGGGGACTAGCGCTTACTACAATGAGCAGTTCTTC. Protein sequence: CASSVEGTSAYYNEQFF.

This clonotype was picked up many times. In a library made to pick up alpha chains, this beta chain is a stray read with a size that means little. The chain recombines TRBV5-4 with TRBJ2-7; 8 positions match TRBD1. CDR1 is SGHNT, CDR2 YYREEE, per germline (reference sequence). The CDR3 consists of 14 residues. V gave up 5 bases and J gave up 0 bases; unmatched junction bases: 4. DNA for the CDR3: TGTGCCAGCAGTTCCGGGACAGGCTCCTACGAGCAGTACTTC. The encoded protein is CASSSGTGSYEQYF.

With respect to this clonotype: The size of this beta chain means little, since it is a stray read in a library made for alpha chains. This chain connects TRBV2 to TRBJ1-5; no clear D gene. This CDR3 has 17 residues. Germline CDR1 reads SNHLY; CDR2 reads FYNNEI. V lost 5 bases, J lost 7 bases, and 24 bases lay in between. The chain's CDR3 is CASSSTRPLDPNQPQHF. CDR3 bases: TGTGCCAGCAGTTCTACCCGGCCTTTAGACCCGAACCAGCCCCAGCATTTT.

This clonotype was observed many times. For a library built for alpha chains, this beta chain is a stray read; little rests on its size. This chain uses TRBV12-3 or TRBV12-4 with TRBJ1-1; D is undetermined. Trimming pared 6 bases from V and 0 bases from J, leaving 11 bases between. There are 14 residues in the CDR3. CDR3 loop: CASSPPVMNTEAFF. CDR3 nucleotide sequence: TGTGCCAGCAGCCCCCCGGTGATGAACACTGAAGCTTTCTTT.

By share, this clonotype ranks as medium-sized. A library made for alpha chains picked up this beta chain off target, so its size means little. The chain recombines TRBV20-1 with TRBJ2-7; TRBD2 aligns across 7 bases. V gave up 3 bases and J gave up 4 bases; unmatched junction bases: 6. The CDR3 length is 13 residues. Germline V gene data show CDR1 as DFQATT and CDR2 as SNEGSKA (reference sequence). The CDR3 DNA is TGCAGTGCTAGCCATGGGGGGGAGTACGAGCAGTACTTC. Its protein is CSASHGGEYEQYF.

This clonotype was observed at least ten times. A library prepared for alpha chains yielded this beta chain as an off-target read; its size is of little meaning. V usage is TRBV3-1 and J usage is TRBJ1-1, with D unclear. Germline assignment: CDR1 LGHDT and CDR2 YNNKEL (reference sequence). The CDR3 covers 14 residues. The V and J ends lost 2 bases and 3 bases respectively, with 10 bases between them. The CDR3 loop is CASSQRRAYTEAFF. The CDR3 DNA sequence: TGTGCCAGCAGCCAACGGCGAGCGTACACTGAAGCTTTCTTT.

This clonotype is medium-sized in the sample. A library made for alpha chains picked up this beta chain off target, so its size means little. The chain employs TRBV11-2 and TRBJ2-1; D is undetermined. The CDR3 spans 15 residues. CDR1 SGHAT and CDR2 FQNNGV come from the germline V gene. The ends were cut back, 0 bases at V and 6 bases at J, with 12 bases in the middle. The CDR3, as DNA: TGTGCCAGCAGCTTAGACGGAGCCCCAGTCAATGAGCAGTTCTTC. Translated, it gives CASSLDGAPVNEQFF.

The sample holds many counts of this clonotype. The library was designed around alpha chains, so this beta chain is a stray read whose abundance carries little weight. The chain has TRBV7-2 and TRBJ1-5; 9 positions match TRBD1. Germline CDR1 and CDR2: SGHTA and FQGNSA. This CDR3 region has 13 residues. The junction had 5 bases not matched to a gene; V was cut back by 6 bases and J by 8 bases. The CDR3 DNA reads TGTGCCAGCAGTCGGGACAGGGTAAAGCCCCAGCATTTT. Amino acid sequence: CASSRDRVKPQHF.

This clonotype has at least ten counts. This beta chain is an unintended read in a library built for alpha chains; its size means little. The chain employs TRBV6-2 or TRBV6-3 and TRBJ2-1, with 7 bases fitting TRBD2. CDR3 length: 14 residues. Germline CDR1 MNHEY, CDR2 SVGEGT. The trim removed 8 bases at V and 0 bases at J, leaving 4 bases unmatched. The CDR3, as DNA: TGTGCCAGCCTCGGCGGGAGCTCCTACAATGAGCAGTTCTTC. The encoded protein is CASLGGSSYNEQFF.

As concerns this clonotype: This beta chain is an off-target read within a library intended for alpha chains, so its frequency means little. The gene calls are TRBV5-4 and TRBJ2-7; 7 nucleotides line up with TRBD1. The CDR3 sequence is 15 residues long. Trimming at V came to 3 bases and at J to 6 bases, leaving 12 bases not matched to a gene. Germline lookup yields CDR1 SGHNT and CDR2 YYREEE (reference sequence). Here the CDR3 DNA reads TGTGCCAGCAGCTCAGACCCGGGACAGCTCTTCGAGCAGTACTTC. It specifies CASSSDPGQLFEQYF. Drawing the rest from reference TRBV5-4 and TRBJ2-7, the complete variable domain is ETGVTQSPTHLIKTRGQQVTLRCSSQSGHNTVSWYQQALGQGPQFIFQYYREEENGRGNFPPRFSGLQFPNYSSELNVNALELDDSALYLCASSSDPGQLFEQYFGPGTRLTVT.

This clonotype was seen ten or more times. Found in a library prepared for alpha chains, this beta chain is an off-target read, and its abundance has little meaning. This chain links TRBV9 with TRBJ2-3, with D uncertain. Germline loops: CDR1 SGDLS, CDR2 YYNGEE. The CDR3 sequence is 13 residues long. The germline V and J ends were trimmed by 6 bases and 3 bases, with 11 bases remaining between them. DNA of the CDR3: TGTGCCAGCACCGAGACTGGGACAGATACGCAGTATTTT. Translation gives CASTETGTDTQYF.

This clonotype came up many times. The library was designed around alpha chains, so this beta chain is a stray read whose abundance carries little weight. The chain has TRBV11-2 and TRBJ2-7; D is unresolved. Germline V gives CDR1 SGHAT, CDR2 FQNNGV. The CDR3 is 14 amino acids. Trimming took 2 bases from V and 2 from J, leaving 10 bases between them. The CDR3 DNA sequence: TGTGCCAGCAGCTTAAACCTGGGGACCTACGAGCAGTACTTC. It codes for CASSLNLGTYEQYF.

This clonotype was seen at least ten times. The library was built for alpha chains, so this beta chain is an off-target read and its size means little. CDR3 DNA sequence: TGTGCCAGCAGTTACTCAGTAGCGGAAGCTTTCTTT. This encodes CASSYSVAEAFF. The rearrangement joins TRBV6-6 to TRBJ1-1; D is ambiguous. This CDR3 comprises 12 residues. CDR1 and CDR2 (germline): MNHNY, SVGAGI (reference sequence). Trimming removed 0 bases at V and 8 bases at J, with 7 bases between.

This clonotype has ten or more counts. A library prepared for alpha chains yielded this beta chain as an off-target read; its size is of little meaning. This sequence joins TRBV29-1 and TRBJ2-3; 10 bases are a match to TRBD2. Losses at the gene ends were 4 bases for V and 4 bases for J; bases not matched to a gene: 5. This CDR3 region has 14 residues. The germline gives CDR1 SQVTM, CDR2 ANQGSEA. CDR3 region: CSVGVSGGPDTQYF. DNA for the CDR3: TGCAGCGTTGGGGTTAGCGGGGGGCCAGATACGCAGTATTTT.

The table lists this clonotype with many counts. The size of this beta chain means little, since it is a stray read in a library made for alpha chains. CDR3 sequence: CASSYSYYSSTDTQYF. The DNA of the CDR3 is TGTGCCAGCAGTTACTCTTACTACTCTAGCACAGATACGCAGTATTTT. J is TRBJ2-3 and V is TRBV6-5; D is unresolved. The V end was cut by 0 bases, the J end by 0 bases, with 10 bases between. CDR3 length: 16 amino acids. The germline V gene encodes CDR1 MNHEY and CDR2 SVGAGI.

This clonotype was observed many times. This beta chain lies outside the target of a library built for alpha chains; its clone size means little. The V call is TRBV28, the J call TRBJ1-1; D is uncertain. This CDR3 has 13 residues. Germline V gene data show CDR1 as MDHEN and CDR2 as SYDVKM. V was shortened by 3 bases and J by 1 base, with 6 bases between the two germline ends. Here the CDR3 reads CASSFQSNTEAFF. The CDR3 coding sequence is TGTGCCAGCAGTTTCCAATCGAACACTGAAGCTTTCTTT.

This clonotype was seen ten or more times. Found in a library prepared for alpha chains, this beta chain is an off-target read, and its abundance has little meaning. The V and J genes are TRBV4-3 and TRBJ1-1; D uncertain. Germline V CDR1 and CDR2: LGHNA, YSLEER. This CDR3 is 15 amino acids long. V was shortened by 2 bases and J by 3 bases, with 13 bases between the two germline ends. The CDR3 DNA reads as TGCGCCAGCAGCCAAAGTCCGAACCGGGACACTGAAGCTTTCTTT. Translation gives CASSQSPNRDTEAFF.

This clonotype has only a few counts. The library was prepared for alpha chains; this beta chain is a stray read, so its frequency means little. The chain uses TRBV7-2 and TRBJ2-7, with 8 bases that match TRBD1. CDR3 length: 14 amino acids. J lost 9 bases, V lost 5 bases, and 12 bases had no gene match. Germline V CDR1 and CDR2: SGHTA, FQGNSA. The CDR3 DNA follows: TGTGCCAGCAGCCCAGGGGGCGCGTCGTCCGGGCAGTACTTC. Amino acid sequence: CASSPGGASSGQYF. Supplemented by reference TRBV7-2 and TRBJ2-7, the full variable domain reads GAGVSQSPSNKVTEKGKDVELRCDPISGHTALYWYRQSLGQGLEFLIYFQGNSAPDKSGLPSDRFSAERTGGSVSTLTIQRTQQEDSAVYLCASSPGGASSGQYFGPGTRLTVT.

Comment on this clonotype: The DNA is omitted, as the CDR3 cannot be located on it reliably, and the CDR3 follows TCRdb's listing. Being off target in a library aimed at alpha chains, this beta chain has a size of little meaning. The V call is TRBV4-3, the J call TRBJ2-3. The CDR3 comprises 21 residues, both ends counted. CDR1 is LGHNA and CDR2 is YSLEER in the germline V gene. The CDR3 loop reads CASTNQTSMYLCASRADTQYF.